Each of the 30 T cell receptor beta chains below was sequenced from the same sample in a study of blood T cells in healthy people across ages. A second roughly 7 to 12 cycle PCR used barcoded and J-beta primers. TCRdb re-called the 5' RACE reads through MiXCR, storing one row per CDR3 protein. The table has fewer than 1,200,000 distinct CDR3 sequences, roughly 24% seen once; the top ten hold about 0.8%. This sample was also put to use in a study of T cells of mothers and their children.

Sequenced sample: blood. These receptors all stem from a girl aged 2 to 9 in good health.

The chain joins TRBV10-3 to TRBJ1-1; D remains ambiguous. The CDR3 runs to 15 residues. V was pared by 0 bases and J by 5 bases, with 13 bases between. Per the germline V gene, CDR1 is ENHRY and CDR2 is SYGVKD. The CDR3 bases are TGTGCCATCAGTGAGTCGACGGTGGTCAAGACTGAAGCTTTCTTT. Its protein product is CAISESTVVKTEAFF.

The CDR3 DNA reads TGTGCCAGCAGTTCCCTACAGGACTTTAGCAATCAGCCCCAGCATTTT. This gives the protein CASSSLQDFSNQPQHF. The chain has TRBV12-3 or TRBV12-4 and TRBJ1-5; perhaps TRBD1 as D (5 bases). Trimming took off 4 bases at V and 0 bases at J, with 13 bases between the two ends. CDR3 size: 16 residues.

The chain links TRBV7-3 to TRBJ1-6, with D possibly being TRBD1 (5 bases). The CDR3 has 15 amino acids. V shed 5 bases and J shed 7 bases, with 15 bases lying between them. The V gene's germline CDR1 is SGHTA and CDR2 FQGTGA. CDR3 sequence reads: CASSQGTHDNSPLHF. Written as DNA, the CDR3 is TGTGCCAGCAGCCAGGGAACTCACGACAATTCACCCCTCCACTTT.

This clonotype was detected many times. This chain links TRBV7-3 with TRBJ1-6; D unclear. CDR1 and CDR2 from the germline V gene are SGHTA and FQGTGA. CDR3 size: 15 residues. V lost 3 bases and J 0 bases, leaving 6 bases between the germline ends. CDR3 nucleotide sequence: TGTGCCAGCAGCTTGGCTAGCTCCTATAATTCACCCCTCCACTTT. It is translated as CASSLASSYNSPLHF.

In its sample, this clonotype was seen a few times. The junction and the germline gene differ at one end; a read error may be behind it. This chain uses TRBV20-1 with TRBJ2-7; the match to TRBD1 covers 8 bases. TRBJ2-5 explains the end of the DNA better; the J call may be wrong. Germline CDR1 reads DFQATT; CDR2 reads SNEGSKA (reference sequence). The CDR3 covers 15 residues. The CDR3 spells CSTRTTGGLLETQYF. CDR3 in DNA: TGCAGTACTAGGACCACAGGGGGTCTGTTGGAGACCCAGTACTTC.

This clonotype turned up a few times. This sequence joins TRBV29-1 and TRBJ1-1; no definite D call. The V end lost 1 base, the J end lost 6 bases, and 9 bases lay between the germline ends. This CDR3 has 12 residues. Germline V CDR1 and CDR2: SQVTM, ANQGSEA. The chain's CDR3 is CSVEGKYAEAFF. The CDR3 DNA reads TGCAGCGTTGAAGGGAAGTACGCTGAAGCTTTCTTT.

There are a few counts of this clonotype. The V call is TRBV20-1, the J call TRBJ2-5; 9 nucleotides agree with TRBD2. The CDR3 is made up of 16 amino acids. From germline, CDR1 is DFQATT and CDR2 SNEGSKA (reference sequence). Germline trimming cut 4 bases from V and 5 bases from J; bases unmatched to any gene: 14. CDR3 sequence: CSATGWERGVLETQYF. The CDR3 DNA follows: TGCAGTGCTACCGGGTGGGAGCGGGGGGTCCTGGAGACCCAGTACTTC.

The table lists this clonotype with a few counts. The chain carries TRBV6-1 and TRBJ2-1; D may be TRBD2 (7 bases). Trimming took off 7 bases at V and 3 bases at J, with 13 bases between the two ends. Looked up from germline, CDR1 is MNHNS and CDR2 is SASEGT. The CDR3 contains 14 residues. The CDR3 sequence: CASTRGGNYNEQFF. For the CDR3, the DNA is TGTGCCAGCACTAGGGGGGGAAACTACAATGAGCAGTTCTTC.

This rearrangement joins TRBV6-5 to TRBJ2-3; no firm D call. Germline assignment: CDR1 MNHEY and CDR2 SVGAGI. The CDR3 is made up of 13 amino acids. V was pared by 2 bases and J by 9 bases, with 12 bases between. Written as DNA, the CDR3 is TGTGCCAGCAGTTACGATGGATCTGTAACGCAGTATTTT. Translation gives CASSYDGSVTQYF.

This clonotype occurred a few times. The chain has TRBV20-1 and TRBJ2-2; 11 bases map to TRBD2. V lost 4 bases, J lost 5 bases, and 6 bases stayed unmatched. The CDR3 covers 15 residues. CDR1 is DFQATT and CDR2 is SNEGSKA in the germline V gene (reference sequence). The CDR3 region has the DNA TGCAGTGCTACCCCATTAGCGGGGGGGACCGGGGAGCTGTTTTTT. This gives the protein CSATPLAGGTGELFF.

The gene calls are TRBV7-3 and TRBJ1-4, with TRBD1 as a possible D gene (5 bases). This CDR3 region has 15 residues. Trimming shortened V by 5 bases and J by 3 bases, and 13 bases separated the two germline ends. The germline gives CDR1 SGHTA, CDR2 FQGTGA. CDR3: CASSLQRGPNEKLFF. Here the CDR3 DNA reads TGTGCCAGCAGCCTACAAAGGGGACCTAATGAAAAACTGTTTTTT.

The chain has TRBV9 and TRBJ2-1; D tentatively fits TRBD1 or TRBD2 (6 bases each). The CDR3 extends over 18 amino acids. CDR1 SGDLS and CDR2 YYNGEE come from the germline V gene. The V and J ends lost 2 bases and 2 bases respectively, with 20 bases between them. The CDR3 DNA follows: TGTGCCAGCAGCGTGGAGGGACTCGCGTGGGGGCCCTACAATGAGCAGTTCTTC. Its protein product is CASSVEGLAWGPYNEQFF. Filled out from reference TRBV9 and TRBJ2-1, the complete variable domain reads DSGVTQTPKHLITATGQRVTLRCSPRSGDLSVYWYQQSLDQGLQFLIQYYNGEERAKGNILERFSAQQFPDLHSELNLSSLELGDSALYFCASSVEGLAWGPYNEQFFGPGTRLTVL.

The chain joins TRBV9 to TRBJ1-2; D may be TRBD1 (6 bases). The germline V gene has CDR1 SGDLS and CDR2 YYNGEE. The CDR3 is 14 amino acids. Deletions cut 4 bases from V and 8 bases from J, with 18 bases between. CDR3 in amino acids: CASSPWGGAEGYTF. The DNA for the CDR3 is TGTGCCAGCAGCCCGTGGGGGGGGGCAGAGGGCTACACCTTC.

This clonotype was counted a few times. The chain couples TRBV20-1 to TRBJ2-5; D possibly corresponds to TRBD1 (5 bases). The CDR3 runs 13 residues. V lost 1 base and J 7 bases, leaving 13 bases between the germline ends. Germline V CDR1 and CDR2: DFQATT, SNEGSKA (reference sequence). The DNA of the CDR3 is TGCAGTGCTAGAGCCACAGGATCCGGGACCCAGTACTTC. Translating gives CSARATGSGTQYF.

The chain combines TRBV29-1 with TRBJ2-1; 14 bases line up with TRBD2. Trimming removed 6 bases from V and 8 bases from J; junction bases left unmatched: 9. Germline V gene data show CDR1 as SQVTM and CDR2 as ANQGSEA. The CDR3 totals 15 residues. CDR3 nucleotide sequence: TGCAGCGTCGCCCCCGGGACTAGCGGGGGTGATGAGCAGTTCTTC. The encoded protein is CSVAPGTSGGDEQFF.

There are a few counts of this clonotype. The V and J genes are TRBV7-2 and TRBJ2-4, with D possibly matching TRBD1 (6 bases). With 3 bases removed from V and 2 bases from J, the gap between germline ends came to 14 bases. Germline V gives CDR1 SGHTA, CDR2 FQGNSA. The CDR3 extends over 16 amino acids. The CDR3 here is CASSFRSRGSKNIQYF. The CDR3 DNA sequence: TGTGCCAGCAGCTTTCGTTCGAGGGGGTCCAAAAACATTCAGTACTTC.

This clonotype was detected only a few times. The rearrangement links TRBV4-3 to TRBJ1-3; D unclear. Trimming cost V 0 bases and J 1 base, with 13 bases left between them. The CDR3 is 17 amino acids. Germline-derived CDR1 and CDR2 are LGHNA and YSLEER. The CDR3 spells CASSQDFNGDSGNTIYF. In DNA form, the CDR3 reads TGCGCCAGCAGCCAAGATTTTAATGGAGATTCTGGAAACACCATATATTTT.

The genes are TRBV29-1 and TRBJ1-1; TRBD1 might be the D (5 bases). CDR1 is SQVTM and CDR2 is ANQGSEA in the germline V gene. Trimming removed 3 bases from V and 5 bases from J, with 10 bases in between. The CDR3 spans 12 residues. Here the CDR3 DNA reads TGCAGCGTTGAGCTCGGGGGTACTGAAGCTTTCTTT. Amino acids: CSVELGGTEAFF. Looking up the rest from reference TRBV29-1 and TRBJ1-1 gives the full variable domain: SAVISQKPSRDICQRGTSLTIQCQVDSQVTMMFWYRQQPGQSLTLIATANQGSEATYESGFVIDKFPISRPNLTFSTLTVSNMSPEDSSIYLCSVELGGTEAFFGQGTRLTVV.

This clonotype was found a few times. This chain joins TRBV9 and TRBJ2-5; a possible D gene is TRBD2 (5 bases). The CDR3 is made up of 13 amino acids. Germline V gene data show CDR1 as SGDLS and CDR2 as YYNGEE. V was pared by 0 bases and J by 4 bases, with 7 bases between. The CDR3 reads CASSVGEPETQYF. The DNA of the CDR3 is TGTGCCAGCAGCGTAGGGGAGCCAGAGACCCAGTACTTC.

The sample holds a few counts of this clonotype. The chain is built from TRBV13 and TRBJ1-2; a weak D match, TRBD1 (5 bases). This CDR3 has 12 residues. With 5 bases removed from V and 8 bases from J, the gap between germline ends came to 12 bases. Looked up from germline, CDR1 is PRHDT and CDR2 is FYEKMQ (reference sequence). The CDR3 coding sequence is TGTGCCAGCAGCGACGGGACGTTGGGCTACACCTTC. Amino acid sequence: CASSDGTLGYTF.

The chain uses TRBV7-3 and TRBJ2-5, with D possibly TRBD1 on 7 matching bases. The J call may not be correct, given that the DNA end is closer to TRBJ2-1. The CDR3 is made up of 13 amino acids. Germline loops: CDR1 SGHTA, CDR2 FQGTGA. CDR3 sequence: CASSLWDSGEQFF. The CDR3 DNA is TGTGCCAGCAGCTTATGGGACAGCGGGGAGCAGTTCTTC.

This clonotype has more than one count but fewer than ten. Relative to the germline gene, one junction end is altered; a read error may explain this. CDR3 coding DNA: TGTGCTAGCAGCCCCGGACAGGACTCCTACGAGCAGTACTTC. It encodes CASSPGQDSYEQYF. The gene calls are TRBV7-7 and TRBJ2-7, with 7 nucleotides matching TRBD1. Germline CDR1 reads SSHAT; CDR2 reads FNYEAQ (reference sequence). The CDR3 is made up of 14 amino acids.

This clonotype was detected a few times. The chain has TRBV20-1 and TRBJ2-5; no definite D call. Looked up from germline, CDR1 is DFQATT and CDR2 is SNEGSKA (reference sequence). Between the trimmed V and J ends, which lost 0 bases and 3 bases, there was a span of 11 bases. The CDR3 covers 14 residues. For the CDR3, the DNA is TGCAGTGCTAGAGATGGAACTGTAAAAGAGACCCAGTACTTC. Translated, it gives CSARDGTVKETQYF.

This clonotype turned up a few times. The V and J genes are TRBV28 and TRBJ2-7; TRBD1 aligns across 7 bases. The germline gives CDR1 MDHEN, CDR2 SYDVKM. The CDR3 contains 15 residues. V was clipped by 6 bases and J by 2 bases; unmatched bases: 10. The CDR3 DNA follows: TGTGCCAGCAGCTCCACCGACAGGGCCACCTACGAGCAGTACTTC. Protein product: CASSSTDRATYEQYF. Looking up the rest from reference TRBV28 and TRBJ2-7 gives the full variable domain: DVKVTQSSRYLVKRTGEKVFLECVQDMDHENMFWYRQDPGLGLRLIYFSYDVKMKEKGDIPEGYSVSREKKERFSLILESASTNQTSMYLCASSSTDRATYEQYFGPGTRLTVT.

This clonotype was found a few times. This chain joins TRBV4-2 and TRBJ2-4, with 10 bases identical to TRBD1. Germline V gene data show CDR1 as LGHNA and CDR2 as YNFKEQ. V shed 4 bases and J 0 bases; nucleotides not matched to a gene: 15. The CDR3 sequence is 20 residues long. DNA of the CDR3: TGTGCCAGCAGCCCGGGACCGGGACAGGGGCTATCTGTAGCCAAAAACATTCAGTACTTC. This gives the protein CASSPGPGQGLSVAKNIQYF.

Only a few counts were recorded for this clonotype. The missing conserved phenylalanine or tryptophan at the end of this CDR3 makes a read error likely. This rearrangement joins TRBV7-3 to TRBJ2-3; D is undetermined. CDR1 is SGHTA and CDR2 is FQGTGA in the germline V gene. CDR3 length equals 13 residues. V was cut by 4 bases and J by 6 bases, with 11 bases left in between. The CDR3 sequence is CASSSPNEDTQYL. CDR3 nucleotide sequence: TGTGCCAGCAGCTCACCCAATGAGGATACGCAGTATCTT.

This clonotype turned up a few times. The V gene is TRBV14, the J gene TRBJ2-5, with a possible D match to TRBD2 (5 bases). The germline V gene encodes CDR1 SGHDN and CDR2 FVKESK. V was shortened by 0 bases and J by 5 bases, with 10 bases between the two germline ends. The CDR3 is made up of 14 amino acids. In DNA form, the CDR3 reads TGTGCCAGCAGCCAAGACAAGGCGGGCGAGACCCAGTACTTC. This encodes CASSQDKAGETQYF.

The chain is built from TRBV29-1 and TRBJ2-1; a weak D match, TRBD1 (5 bases). Germline V CDR1 and CDR2: SQVTM, ANQGSEA. There are 13 residues in the CDR3. Trimming took 3 bases from V and 6 from J, leaving 12 bases between them. This CDR3 reads CSVEGRGLNEQFF. The CDR3 nucleotides are TGCAGCGTTGAGGGTAGGGGTCTCAATGAGCAGTTCTTC.

The rearrangement links TRBV3-1 to TRBJ2-1; tentatively, D is TRBD1 or TRBD2 (6 bases each). The germline V gene encodes CDR1 LGHDT and CDR2 YNNKEL (reference sequence). The ends were cut back, 2 bases at V and 7 bases at J, with 24 bases in the middle. This CDR3 is 18 amino acids long. In nucleotides, the CDR3 is TGTGCCAGCAGCCAAATTGGGTCGTGGGGGGCCGGGGGTAATGAGCAGTTCTTC. Protein product: CASSQIGSWGAGGNEQFF.

The chain couples TRBV9 to TRBJ2-3; 9 bases fit TRBD2. This CDR3 is built from 16 residues. Germline assignment: CDR1 SGDLS and CDR2 YYNGEE. With 0 bases clipped from V and 2 bases from J, the junction kept 4 bases outside the gene matches. The CDR3 bases are TGTGCCAGCAGCGTAGCAGCTAGCGGGAACACAGATACGCAGTATTTT. This gives the protein CASSVAASGNTDTQYF.